The TCR beta chain under discussion was sequenced for a study of response to subunit inactivated influenza vaccine. Findings of the study overall: Each seasonal influenza vaccination, the authors suggested, recruits few new T cells.

TCRdb recomputed calls from the RT-PCR reads with MiXCR, one row per CDR3 protein. The profile shows hundreds of thousands of distinct CDR3 sequences, 10% to 15% of them singletons. This clonotype was counted between two and nine times. Antigen unknown. The sequence derives from a man aged 50-59 years who received an inactivated influenza vaccine. The sample in question was PBMCs from blood, obtained on the day of vaccination.

This CDR3 reads CASSLLGANQPQHF. The CDR3 coding sequence is TGTGCCAGCAGTTTATTGGGTGCAAATCAGCCCCAGCATTTT. V and J are TRBV28 and TRBJ1-5; no clear D gene. V lost 1 base, J lost 4 bases, and 8 bases lay in between. This CDR3 comprises 14 residues. Germline V CDR1 and CDR2: MDHEN, SYDVKM.